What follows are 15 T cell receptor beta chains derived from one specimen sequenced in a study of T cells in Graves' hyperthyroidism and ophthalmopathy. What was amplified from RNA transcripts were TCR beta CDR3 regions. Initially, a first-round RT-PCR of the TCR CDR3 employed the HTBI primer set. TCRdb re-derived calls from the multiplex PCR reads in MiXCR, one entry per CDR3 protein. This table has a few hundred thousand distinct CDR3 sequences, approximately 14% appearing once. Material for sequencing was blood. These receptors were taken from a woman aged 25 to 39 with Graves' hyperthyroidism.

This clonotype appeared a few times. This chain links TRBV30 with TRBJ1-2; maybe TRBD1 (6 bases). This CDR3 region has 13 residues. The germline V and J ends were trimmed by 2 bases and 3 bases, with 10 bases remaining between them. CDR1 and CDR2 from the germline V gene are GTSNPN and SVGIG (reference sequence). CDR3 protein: CAWSPGGDYGYTF. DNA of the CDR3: TGTGCCTGGAGTCCGGGGGGCGACTATGGCTACACCTTC.

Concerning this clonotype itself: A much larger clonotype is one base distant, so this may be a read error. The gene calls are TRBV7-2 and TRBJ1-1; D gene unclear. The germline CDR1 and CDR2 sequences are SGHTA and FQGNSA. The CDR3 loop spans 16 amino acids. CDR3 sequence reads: CASSLAFATMNTEASF. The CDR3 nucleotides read TGTGCCAGCAGCTTAGCGTTCGCAACCATGAACACTGAAGCTTCCTTT.

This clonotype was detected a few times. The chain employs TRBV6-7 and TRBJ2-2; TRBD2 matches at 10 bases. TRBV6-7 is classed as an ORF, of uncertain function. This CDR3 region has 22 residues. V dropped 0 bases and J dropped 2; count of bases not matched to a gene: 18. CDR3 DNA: TGTGCCAGCAGTTACTCGAAGTGTAGCGGGAGGCCGAGGGGGCCTAACACCGGGGAGCTGTTTTTT. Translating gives CASSYSKCSGRPRGPNTGELFF.

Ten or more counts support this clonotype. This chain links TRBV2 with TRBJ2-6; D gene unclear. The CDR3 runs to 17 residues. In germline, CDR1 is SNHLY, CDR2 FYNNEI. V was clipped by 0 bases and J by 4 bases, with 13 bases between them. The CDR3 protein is CASSEALPGPGANVLTF. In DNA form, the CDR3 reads TGTGCCAGCAGTGAAGCGCTGCCCGGGCCGGGGGCCAACGTCCTGACTTTC.

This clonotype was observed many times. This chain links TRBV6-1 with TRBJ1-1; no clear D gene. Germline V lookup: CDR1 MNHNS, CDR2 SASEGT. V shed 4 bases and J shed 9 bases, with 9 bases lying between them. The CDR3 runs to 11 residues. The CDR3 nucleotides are TGTGCCAGCAGTGCCCCCGGGCAAGCTTTCTTT. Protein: CASSAPGQAFF.

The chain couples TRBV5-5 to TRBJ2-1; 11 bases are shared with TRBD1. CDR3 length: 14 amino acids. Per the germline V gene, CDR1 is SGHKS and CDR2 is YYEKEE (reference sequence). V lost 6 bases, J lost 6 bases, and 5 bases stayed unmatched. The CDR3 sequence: CASILGQGANEQFF. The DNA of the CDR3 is TGTGCCAGCATCCTAGGACAGGGGGCCAATGAGCAGTTCTTC. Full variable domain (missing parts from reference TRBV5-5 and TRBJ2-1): DAGVTQSPTHLIKTRGQQVTLRCSPISGHKSVSWYQQVLGQGPQFIFQYYEKEERGRGNFPDRFSARQFPNYSSELNVNALLLGDSALYLCASILGQGANEQFFGPGTRLTVL.

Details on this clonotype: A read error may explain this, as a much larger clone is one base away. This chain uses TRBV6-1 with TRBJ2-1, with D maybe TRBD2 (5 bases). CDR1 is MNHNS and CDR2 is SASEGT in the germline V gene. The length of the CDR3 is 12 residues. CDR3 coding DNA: TGTGCCGGCAGTGAAGTTAGCGATGAGCAGTTCTTC. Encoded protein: CAGSEVSDEQFF.

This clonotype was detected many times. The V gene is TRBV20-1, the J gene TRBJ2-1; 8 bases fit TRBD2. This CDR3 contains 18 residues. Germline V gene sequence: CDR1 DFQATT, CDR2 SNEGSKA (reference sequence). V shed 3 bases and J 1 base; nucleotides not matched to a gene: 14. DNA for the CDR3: TGCAGTGCTAGGCCCCGGCGGGAGCGGGAGTTATCCTACAATGAGCAGTTCTTC. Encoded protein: CSARPRRERELSYNEQFF.

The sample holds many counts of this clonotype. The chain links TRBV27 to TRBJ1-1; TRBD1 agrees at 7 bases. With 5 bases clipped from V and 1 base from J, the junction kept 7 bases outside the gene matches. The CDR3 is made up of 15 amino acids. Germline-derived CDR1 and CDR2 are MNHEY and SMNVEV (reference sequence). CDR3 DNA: TGTGCCAGCAGTACGCTGACAGGGTGGAACACTGAAGCTTTCTTT. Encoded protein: CASSTLTGWNTEAFF.

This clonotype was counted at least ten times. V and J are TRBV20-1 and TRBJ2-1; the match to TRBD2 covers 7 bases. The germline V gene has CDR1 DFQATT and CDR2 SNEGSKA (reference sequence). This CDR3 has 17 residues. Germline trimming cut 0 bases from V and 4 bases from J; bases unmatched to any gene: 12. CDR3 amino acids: CSARDPSSGNTYNEQFF. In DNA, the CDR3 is TGCAGTGCTAGAGATCCTTCGAGCGGGAACACTTACAATGAGCAGTTCTTC.

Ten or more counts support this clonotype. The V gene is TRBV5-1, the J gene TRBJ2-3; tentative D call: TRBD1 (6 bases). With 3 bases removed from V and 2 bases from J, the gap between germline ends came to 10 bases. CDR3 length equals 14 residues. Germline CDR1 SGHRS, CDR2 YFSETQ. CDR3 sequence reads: CASSSGQNTDTQYF. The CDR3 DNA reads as TGCGCCAGCAGCTCCGGACAGAACACAGATACGCAGTATTTT.

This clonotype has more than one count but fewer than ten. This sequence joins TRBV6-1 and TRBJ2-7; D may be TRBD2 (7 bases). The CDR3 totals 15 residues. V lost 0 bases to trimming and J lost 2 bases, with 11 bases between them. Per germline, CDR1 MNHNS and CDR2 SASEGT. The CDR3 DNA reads TGTGCCAGCAGTGAAGCACGGGGGGCCCCCTACGAGCAGTACTTC. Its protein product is CASSEARGAPYEQYF.

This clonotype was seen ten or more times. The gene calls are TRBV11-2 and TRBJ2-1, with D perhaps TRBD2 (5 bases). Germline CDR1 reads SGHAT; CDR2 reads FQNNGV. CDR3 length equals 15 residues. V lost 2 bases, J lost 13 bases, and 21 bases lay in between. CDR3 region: CASSLRAKLELGQFF. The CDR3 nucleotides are TGTGCCAGCAGCTTACGGGCCAAACTAGAATTGGGTCAGTTCTTC. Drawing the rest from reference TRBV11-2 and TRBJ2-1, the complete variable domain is EAGVAQSPRYKIIEKRQSVAFWCNPISGHATLYWYQQILGQGPKLLIQFQNNGVVDDSQLPKDRFSAERLKGVDSTLKIQPAKLEDSAVYLCASSLRAKLELGQFFGPGTRLTVL.

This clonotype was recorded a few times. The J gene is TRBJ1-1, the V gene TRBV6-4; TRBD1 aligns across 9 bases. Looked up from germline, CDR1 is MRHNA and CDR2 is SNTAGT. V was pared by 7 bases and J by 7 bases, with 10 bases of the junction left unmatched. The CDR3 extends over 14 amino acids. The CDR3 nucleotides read TGTGCCAGCAAGCCGGGACAGGGTATGGGTGAAGCTTTCTTT. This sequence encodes CASKPGQGMGEAFF.

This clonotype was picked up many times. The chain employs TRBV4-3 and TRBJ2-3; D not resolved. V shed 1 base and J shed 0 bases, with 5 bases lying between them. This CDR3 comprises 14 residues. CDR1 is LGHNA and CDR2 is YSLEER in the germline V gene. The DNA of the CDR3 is TGCGCCAGCAGCCAAGCCCCTAGCACAGATACGCAGTATTTT. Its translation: CASSQAPSTDTQYF.